This entry lists 15 T cell receptor beta chains sequenced from one sample in a study of T-cell reconstitution after alpha-beta-depleted transplantation in children. Preparing the TCRbeta library involved the use of unique molecular identifiers. MiXCR, run by TCRdb on the PCR reads, gives a single entry per CDR3 protein. In the table there are hundreds of thousands of distinct CDR3 sequences, about a tenth of which are singletons. The material was PBMCs, obtained before TCRalphabeta/CD19-depleted stem cell transplant. The receptors stem from a child under two years old with acute myeloid leukemia, due to receive a stem cell transplant.

The chain has TRBV7-3 and TRBJ1-6; no clear D. Trimming removed 5 bases at V and 10 bases at J, with 15 bases between. CDR1 and CDR2 from the germline V gene are SGHTA and FQGTGA. This CDR3 region has 14 residues. This CDR3 reads CASSSTGPQSPLHF. CDR3 DNA: TGTGCCAGCAGCAGTACTGGACCGCAATCACCCCTCCACTTT.

This clonotype was recorded at least ten times. V and J are TRBV3-1 and TRBJ1-2; D gene uncertain. CDR1 is LGHDT, CDR2 YNNKEL, per germline (reference sequence). Trimming stripped 1 base from V and 2 bases from J, with 8 bases between. The CDR3 contains 14 residues. In nucleotides, the CDR3 is TGTGCCAGCAGCCAAGGGGGTTTGAACTATGGCTACACCTTC. This sequence encodes CASSQGGLNYGYTF.

This clonotype was detected many times. The chain is built from TRBV9 and TRBJ2-1; perhaps TRBD1 as D (5 bases). Germline V gene sequence: CDR1 SGDLS, CDR2 YYNGEE. The ends were cut back, 1 base at V and 6 bases at J, with 17 bases in the middle. CDR3 size: 16 residues. CDR3 coding DNA: TGTGCCAGCAGCGTACCGGTAGGGGAACTCGGCAATGAGCAGTTCTTC. Translating gives CASSVPVGELGNEQFF.

In its sample, this clonotype was seen many times. The V and J genes are TRBV12-3 or TRBV12-4 and TRBJ2-4; either TRBD1 or TRBD2 may fit D (7 bases each). The CDR3 runs to 12 residues. V lost 4 bases and J lost 9, with 10 bases in between. DNA for the CDR3: TGTGCCAGCAGTTCAGGGGGGGGCATTCAGTACTTC. Translating it yields CASSSGGGIQYF.

This clonotype came up many times. V and J are TRBV20-1 and TRBJ2-3; unclear D gene. The length of the CDR3 is 12 residues. Germline values: CDR1 DFQATT, CDR2 SNEGSKA (reference sequence). The ends were cut back, 7 bases at V and 0 bases at J, with 8 bases in the middle. DNA of the CDR3: TGCAGTGAGGCCACTAGCACAGATACGCAGTATTTT. It codes for CSEATSTDTQYF.

The table lists this clonotype with many counts. This sequence joins TRBV7-2 and TRBJ2-5; TRBD2 might be the D (5 bases). V lost 0 bases to trimming and J lost 4 bases, with 12 bases between them. The length of the CDR3 is 15 residues. CDR1 is SGHTA, CDR2 FQGNSA, per germline. Written as DNA, the CDR3 is TGTGCCAGCAGCTTAGCGGAACTAGAGACAGAGACCCAGTACTTC. It encodes CASSLAELETETQYF. Full variable domain (outside the CDR3, taken from reference TRBV7-2 and TRBJ2-5): GAGVSQSPSNKVTEKGKDVELRCDPISGHTALYWYRQSLGQGLEFLIYFQGNSAPDKSGLPSDRFSAERTGGSVSTLTIQRTQQEDSAVYLCASSLAELETETQYFGPGTRLLVL.

This clonotype was seen only a few times. The chain has TRBV12-3 or TRBV12-4 and TRBJ2-3; tentative D call: TRBD2 (7 bases). CDR3 length: 17 amino acids. V dropped 2 bases and J dropped 4 bases, with 19 bases sitting between them. In DNA, the CDR3 is TGTGCCAGCAGTTTATTAGGGGGAGGGGGTAGCGCAGATACGCAGTATTTT. It encodes CASSLLGGGGSADTQYF.

In its sample, this clonotype was seen many times. The rearrangement uses TRBV12-3 or TRBV12-4 and TRBJ1-5, with 7 bases matching TRBD1. The CDR3 contains 14 residues. V gave up 5 bases and J gave up 6 bases; unmatched junction bases: 7. The CDR3, as DNA: TGTGCCAGCAGTCCTCAGGGGGTCCTTCAGCCCCAGCATTTT. It translates to CASSPQGVLQPQHF.

The table lists this clonotype with many counts. In DNA, the CDR3 is TGTGCCAGCAGCCTACAGGGAGAGAGCACTGAAGCTTTCTTT. Protein: CASSLQGESTEAFF. This rearrangement joins TRBV7-2 to TRBJ1-1, with D possibly matching TRBD1 (6 bases). There are 14 residues in the CDR3. V dropped 5 bases and J dropped 4 bases, with 14 bases sitting between them. Germline V gene data show CDR1 as SGHTA and CDR2 as FQGNSA.

This clonotype was seen repeatedly, ten times or more. This chain links TRBV20-1 with TRBJ1-4; D is undetermined. Trimming pared 3 bases from V and 5 bases from J, leaving 10 bases between. This CDR3 is built from 13 residues. Germline-derived CDR1 and CDR2 are DFQATT and SNEGSKA (reference sequence). CDR3 amino acids: CSASRARNEKLFF. In DNA form, the CDR3 reads TGCAGTGCTAGCCGGGCCCGAAATGAAAAACTGTTTTTT.

This clonotype was counted many times. The chain is built from TRBV20-1 and TRBJ1-5; D unclear. V lost 1 base to trimming and J lost 7 bases, with 11 bases between them. CDR1 and CDR2 (germline): DFQATT, SNEGSKA (reference sequence). The CDR3 is 13 residues long. The CDR3 here is CSARGFYLQPQHF. As DNA, the CDR3 is TGCAGTGCTAGAGGTTTCTATCTCCAGCCCCAGCATTTT.

This clonotype was detected a few times. The J gene is TRBJ2-1, the V gene TRBV2, with D uncertain. This CDR3 comprises 15 residues. Per the germline V gene, CDR1 is SNHLY and CDR2 is FYNNEI. V lost 1 base and J 7 bases, leaving 14 bases between the germline ends. CDR3 bases: TGTGCCAGCAGTGAAGAGGTCCTAGGTCGGAATGAGCAGTTCTTC. It codes for CASSEEVLGRNEQFF.

This clonotype has a handful of counts. The V gene is TRBV12-3 or TRBV12-4, the J gene TRBJ2-7; D is perhaps TRBD1 (5 bases). The V end lost 3 bases, the J end lost 6 bases, and 18 bases lay between the germline ends. The CDR3 loop spans 15 amino acids. In nucleotides, the CDR3 is TGTGCCAGCAGTTTCTATCAGGGCATCCCCCTCGAGCAGTACTTC. As protein: CASSFYQGIPLEQYF.

This clonotype has at least ten counts. The CDR3 sequence is CASSLGGLNVDTQYF. The CDR3, as DNA: TGCGCCAGCAGCTTGGGGGGGCTTAATGTGGATACGCAGTATTTT. The chain carries TRBV5-1 and TRBJ2-3; weak D call: TRBD1 (6 bases). The germline V gene has CDR1 SGHRS and CDR2 YFSETQ. This CDR3 contains 15 residues. Trimming removed 0 bases from V and 6 bases from J, with 14 bases in between.

This clonotype was recorded at least ten times. The chain links TRBV9 to TRBJ2-2; TRBD2 aligns across 8 bases. Germline V gene lookup returns CDR1 SGDLS and CDR2 YYNGEE. The CDR3 covers 15 residues. The V gene end was trimmed by 3 bases and the J gene end by 4 bases; junction bases not matched to a gene: 5. CDR3 in amino acids: CASSAGRGGTGELFF. In nucleotides, the CDR3 is TGTGCCAGCAGCGCCGGCCGGGGGGGCACCGGGGAGCTGTTTTTT.